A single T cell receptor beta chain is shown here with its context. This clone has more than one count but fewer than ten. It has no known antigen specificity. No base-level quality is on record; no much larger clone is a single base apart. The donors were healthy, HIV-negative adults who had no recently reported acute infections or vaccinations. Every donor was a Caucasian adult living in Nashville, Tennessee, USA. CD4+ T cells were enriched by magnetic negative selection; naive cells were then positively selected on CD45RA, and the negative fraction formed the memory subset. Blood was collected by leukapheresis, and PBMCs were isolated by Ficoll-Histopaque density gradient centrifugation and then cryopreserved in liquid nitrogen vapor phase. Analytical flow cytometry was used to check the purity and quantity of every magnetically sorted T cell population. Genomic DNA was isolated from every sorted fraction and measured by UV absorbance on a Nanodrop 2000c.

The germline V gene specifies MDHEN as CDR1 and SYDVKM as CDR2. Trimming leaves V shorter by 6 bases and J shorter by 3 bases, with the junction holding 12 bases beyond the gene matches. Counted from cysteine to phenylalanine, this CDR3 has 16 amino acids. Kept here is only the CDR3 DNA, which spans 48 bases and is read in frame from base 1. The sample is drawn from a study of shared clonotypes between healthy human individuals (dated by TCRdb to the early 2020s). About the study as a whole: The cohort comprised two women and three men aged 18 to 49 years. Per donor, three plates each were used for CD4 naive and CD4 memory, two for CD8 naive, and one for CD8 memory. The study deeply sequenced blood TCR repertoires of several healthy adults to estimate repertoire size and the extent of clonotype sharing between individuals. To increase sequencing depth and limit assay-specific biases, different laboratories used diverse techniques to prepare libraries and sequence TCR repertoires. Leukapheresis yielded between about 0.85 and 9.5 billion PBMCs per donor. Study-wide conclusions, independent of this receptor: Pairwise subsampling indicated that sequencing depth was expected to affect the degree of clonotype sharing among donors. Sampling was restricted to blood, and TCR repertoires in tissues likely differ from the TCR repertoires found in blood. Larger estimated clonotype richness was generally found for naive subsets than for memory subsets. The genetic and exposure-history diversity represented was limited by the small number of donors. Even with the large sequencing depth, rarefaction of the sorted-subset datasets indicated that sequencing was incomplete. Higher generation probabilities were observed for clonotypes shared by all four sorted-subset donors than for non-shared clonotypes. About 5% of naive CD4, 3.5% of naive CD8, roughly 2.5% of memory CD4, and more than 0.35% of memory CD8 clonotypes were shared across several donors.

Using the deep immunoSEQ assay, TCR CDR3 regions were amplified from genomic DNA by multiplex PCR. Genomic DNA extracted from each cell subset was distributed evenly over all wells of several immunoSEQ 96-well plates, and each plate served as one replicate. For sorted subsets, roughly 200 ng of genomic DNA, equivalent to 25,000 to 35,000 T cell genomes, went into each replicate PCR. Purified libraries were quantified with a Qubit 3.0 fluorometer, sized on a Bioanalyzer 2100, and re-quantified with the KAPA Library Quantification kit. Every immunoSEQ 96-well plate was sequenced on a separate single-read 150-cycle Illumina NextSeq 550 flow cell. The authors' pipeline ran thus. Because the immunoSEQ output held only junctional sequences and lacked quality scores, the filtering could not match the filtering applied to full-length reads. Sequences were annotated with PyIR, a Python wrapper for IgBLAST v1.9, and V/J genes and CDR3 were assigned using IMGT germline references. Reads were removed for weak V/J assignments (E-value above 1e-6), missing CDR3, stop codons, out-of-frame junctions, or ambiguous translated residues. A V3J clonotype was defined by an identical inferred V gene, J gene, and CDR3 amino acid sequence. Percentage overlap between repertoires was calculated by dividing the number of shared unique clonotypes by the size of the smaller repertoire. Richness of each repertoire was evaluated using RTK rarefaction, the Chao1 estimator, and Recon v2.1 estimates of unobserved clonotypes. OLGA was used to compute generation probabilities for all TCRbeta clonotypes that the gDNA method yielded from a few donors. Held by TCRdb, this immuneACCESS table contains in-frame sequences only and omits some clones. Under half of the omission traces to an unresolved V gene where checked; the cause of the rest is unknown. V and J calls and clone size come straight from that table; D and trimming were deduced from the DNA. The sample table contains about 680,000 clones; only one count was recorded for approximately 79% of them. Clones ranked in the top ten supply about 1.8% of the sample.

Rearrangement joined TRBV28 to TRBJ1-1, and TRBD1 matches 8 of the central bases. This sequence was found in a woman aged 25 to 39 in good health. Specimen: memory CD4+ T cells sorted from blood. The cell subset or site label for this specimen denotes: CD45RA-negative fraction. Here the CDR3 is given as CASRSGQGPRDTEAFF. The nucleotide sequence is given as TGTGCCAGCAGGTCAGGACAGGGTCCCCGCGACACTGAAGCTTTCTTT.